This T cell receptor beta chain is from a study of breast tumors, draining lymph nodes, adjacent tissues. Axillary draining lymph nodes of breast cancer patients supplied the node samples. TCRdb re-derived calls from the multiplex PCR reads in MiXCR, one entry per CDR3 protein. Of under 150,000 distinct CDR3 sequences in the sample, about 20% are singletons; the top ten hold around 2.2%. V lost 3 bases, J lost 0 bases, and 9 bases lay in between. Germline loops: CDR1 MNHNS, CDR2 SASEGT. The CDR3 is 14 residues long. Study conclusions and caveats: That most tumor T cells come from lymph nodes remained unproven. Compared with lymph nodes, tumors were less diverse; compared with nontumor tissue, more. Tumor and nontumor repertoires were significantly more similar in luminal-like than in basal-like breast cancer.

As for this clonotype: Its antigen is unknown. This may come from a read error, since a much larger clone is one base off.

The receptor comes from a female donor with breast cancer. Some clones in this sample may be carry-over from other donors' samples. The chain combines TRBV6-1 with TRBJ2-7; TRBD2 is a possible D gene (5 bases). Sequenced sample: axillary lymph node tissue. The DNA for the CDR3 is TGTGCCAGCAGTGATAGTAGCGCCTCCTACGAGCAGTACTTC. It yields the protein CASSDSSASYEQYF.